The T cell receptor (beta chain) under discussion was sequenced for a study of cytotoxic CD8 clonotypes in ibrutinib-treated CLL. On the study more broadly: Response was recorded as partial in about 24 patients and complete in 2; at median around 68 months, approximately 15 remained remitted and about 12 had progressed. The response samples were taken once patients had been treated for a median of approximately 12 months, range 6 to 36. Overall study results and limits: Clonality at baseline surpassed age-matched healthy donors and tracked circulating CD8+ T-cell counts.

Here immunoSEQ multiplex PCR was the method, and the copy in TCRdb shows in-frame clones only, minus some. The sample carries about 300,000 clones, roughly two thirds recorded once. Trimming pared 8 bases from V and 3 bases from J, leaving 10 bases between. Germline CDR1 reads MNHNY; CDR2 reads SVGAGI (reference sequence). CDR3 length equals 12 residues. A note on this clone: The antigen remains undetermined.

Sequences were derived from PBMCs, sampled after 36 months of ibrutinib treatment. This receptor was identified in a human donor with chronic lymphocytic leukemia. The chain has TRBV6-6 and TRBJ1-1; TRBD1 might be the D (5 bases). The CDR3 DNA is TGTGCCAGCGGGGCAGGGTACACTGAAGCTTTCTTT. As protein: CASGAGYTEAFF.